The 29 T cell receptor beta chains reported below all come from one sample, sequenced in a study of T-cell memory formation after mild COVID-19. One entry per CDR3 protein, called by TCRdb with MiXCR from the 5' RACE reads. The table shows hundreds of thousands of distinct CDR3 sequences, with about 22% occurring only once. Sequenced material: PBMCs or a T cell subset sorted from them (not recorded which). These TCRs come from an adult woman who had mild COVID-19 (a few samples of this study predate the infection). Cell type and time point are not known.

The rearrangement joins TRBV18 to TRBJ2-7, with TRBD1 as a possible D gene (6 bases). Looked up from germline, CDR1 is KGHSH and CDR2 is LQKENI. The CDR3 is 15 residues long. Trimming removed 2 bases from V and 2 bases from J, with 13 bases in between. The CDR3 is CASSPNQGRTYEQYF. For the CDR3, the DNA is TGTGCCAGCTCACCAAACCAGGGGAGAACCTACGAGCAGTACTTC.

The CDR3 reads CASRLLAGAGFF. CDR3 DNA sequence: TGTGCCAGCAGGCTACTAGCGGGGGCTGGGTTCTTC. The rearrangement joins TRBV2 to TRBJ2-1, with 11 bases fitting TRBD2. Germline V lookup: CDR1 SNHLY, CDR2 FYNNEI. CDR3 size: 12 residues. V dropped 6 bases and J dropped 15; count of bases not matched to a gene: 7.

This sequence joins TRBV19 and TRBJ2-7; D is ambiguous. Trimming stripped 5 bases from V and 6 bases from J, with 20 bases between. The CDR3 extends over 15 amino acids. The V gene's germline CDR1 is LNHDA and CDR2 SQIVND (reference sequence). The CDR3 sequence: CASSPYRDAPIEQYF. The CDR3 DNA sequence: TGTGCCAGTAGTCCCTACCGAGACGCACCCATCGAGCAGTACTTC.

V is TRBV4-1 and J is TRBJ2-3; the D is unclear. Germline V gives CDR1 MGHRA, CDR2 YSYEKL. The CDR3 consists of 14 residues. Trimming cost V 3 bases and J 4 bases, with 11 bases left between them. The CDR3 DNA reads as TGCGCCAGCAGCCATCCCAAAAGGGCAGATACGCAGTATTTT. Translation: CASSHPKRADTQYF.

This clonotype has just a few counts. The rearrangement joins TRBV5-1 to TRBJ2-2; 9 bases agree with TRBD1. V lost 4 bases and J lost 1; bases outside the gene matches: 5. Germline assignment: CDR1 SGHRS and CDR2 YFSETQ. The CDR3 is 16 residues long. CDR3 amino acids: CASSNTGGMNTGELFF. For the CDR3, the DNA is TGCGCCAGCAGCAACACAGGGGGCATGAACACCGGGGAGCTGTTTTTT.

This clonotype was detected only a few times. This sequence joins TRBV5-1 and TRBJ1-1; no clear D gene. The CDR3 runs to 14 residues. CDR1 is SGHRS, CDR2 YFSETQ, per germline. Trimming took off 0 bases at V and 3 bases at J, with 9 bases between the two ends. The CDR3, as DNA: TGCGCCAGCAGCTTGGTGGGAACCTACACTGAAGCTTTCTTT. As protein: CASSLVGTYTEAFF.

In this sample, this clonotype turned up a few times. The chain recombines TRBV29-1 with TRBJ2-1, with TRBD2 matching over 9 bases. Germline V lookup: CDR1 SQVTM, CDR2 ANQGSEA. The CDR3 sequence is 14 residues long. The junction had 7 bases not matched to a gene; V was cut back by 2 bases and J by 8 bases. CDR3 loop: CSVERRGGRDEQFF. The CDR3 DNA reads as TGCAGCGTTGAAAGGCGGGGGGGCCGGGATGAGCAGTTCTTC.

This clonotype was detected a few times. The chain is built from TRBV19 and TRBJ2-1, with D hard to call. The germline V gene has CDR1 LNHDA and CDR2 SQIVND (reference sequence). With 3 bases removed from V and 4 bases from J, the gap between germline ends came to 4 bases. There are 12 residues in the CDR3. The CDR3 bases are TGTGCCAGTAGTATTCGGTACAATGAGCAGTTCTTC. It codes for CASSIRYNEQFF. Supplemented by reference TRBV19 and TRBJ2-1, the full variable domain reads DGGITQSPKYLFRKEGQNVTLSCEQNLNHDAMYWYRQDPGQGLRLIYYSQIVNDFQKGDIAEGYSVSREKKESFPLTVTSAQKNPTAFYLCASSIRYNEQFFGPGTRLTVL.

V gene TRBV6-2 or TRBV6-3 combines with J gene TRBJ2-7; 9 positions agree with TRBD2. Unmatched junction bases numbered 9, after V lost 3 bases and J lost 0 bases. The CDR3 spans 17 residues. Germline lookup yields CDR1 MNHEY and CDR2 SVGEGT. The CDR3 region has the DNA TGTGCCAGCAGTTATTCCCATAGCGGGGGCCCCTCCTACGAGCAGTACTTC. Translating it yields CASSYSHSGGPSYEQYF.

This clonotype came up a few times. V gene TRBV11-2 combines with J gene TRBJ2-7; TRBD2 agrees at 11 bases. V was pared by 4 bases and J by 5 bases, with 7 bases of the junction left unmatched. Germline assignment: CDR1 SGHAT and CDR2 FQNNGV. The length of the CDR3 is 15 residues. The CDR3: CASSWLAGGVNEQYF. The CDR3 DNA reads TGTGCCAGCAGCTGGCTAGCGGGGGGAGTAAACGAGCAGTACTTC.

This sequence joins TRBV9 and TRBJ1-5; 7 nucleotides align to TRBD1. V gave up 0 bases and J gave up 3 bases; unmatched junction bases: 3. This CDR3 spans 15 amino acids. Germline assignment: CDR1 SGDLS and CDR2 YYNGEE. CDR3 protein: CASSVGQGDNQPQHF. CDR3 nucleotide sequence: TGTGCCAGCAGCGTAGGACAGGGAGACAATCAGCCCCAGCATTTT.

V usage is TRBV28 and J usage is TRBJ2-7; TRBD1 matches at 7 bases. The CDR3 spans 13 residues. V was clipped by 4 bases and J by 2 bases; unmatched bases: 2. In germline, CDR1 is MDHEN, CDR2 SYDVKM. CDR3 loop: CASSWDSPYEQYF. The CDR3 nucleotides are TGTGCCAGCAGTTGGGACAGCCCCTACGAGCAGTACTTC.

V usage is TRBV11-2 and J usage is TRBJ1-3; unclear D gene. The germline V gene has CDR1 SGHAT and CDR2 FQNNGV. V lost 2 bases, J lost 0 bases, and 14 bases lay in between. The CDR3 runs 17 residues. CDR3 loop: CASSLSIAALSGNTIYF. Written as DNA, the CDR3 is TGTGCCAGCAGCTTATCTATAGCGGCCCTCTCTGGAAACACCATATATTTT.

In its sample, this clonotype was seen many times. The CDR3 loop is CSANRGQGYNEQFF. The CDR3 bases are TGCAGTGCTAATCGTGGACAGGGCTACAATGAGCAGTTCTTC. The V gene is TRBV20-1, the J gene TRBJ2-1; 8 nucleotides agree with TRBD1. CDR1 and CDR2 (germline): DFQATT, SNEGSKA (reference sequence). V was pared by 4 bases and J by 3 bases, with 5 bases of the junction left unmatched. There are 14 residues in the CDR3.

This clonotype was counted ten times or more. The rearrangement joins TRBV2 to TRBJ2-1; no reliable D call. Between the trimmed V and J ends, which lost 3 bases and 4 bases, there was a span of 10 bases. CDR1 and CDR2 (germline): SNHLY, FYNNEI. The CDR3 extends over 14 amino acids. The CDR3 DNA is TGTGCCAGCAGTGATCGGACCGGGTACAATGAGCAGTTCTTC. Protein product: CASSDRTGYNEQFF.

V and J are TRBV20-1 and TRBJ2-2; D remains ambiguous. CDR1 is DFQATT and CDR2 is SNEGSKA in the germline V gene (reference sequence). CDR3 length equals 15 residues. Deletions cut 6 bases from V and 7 bases from J, with 21 bases between. The CDR3 nucleotides are TGCAGTGCCAAGCGACTGAACTTTTTGCACGGGGAGCTGTTTTTT. This codes for CSAKRLNFLHGELFF.

The rearrangement links TRBV2 to TRBJ1-1; 10 bases match TRBD1. V dropped 8 bases and J dropped 5; count of bases not matched to a gene: 5. In germline, CDR1 is SNHLY, CDR2 FYNNEI. This CDR3 has 13 residues. The CDR3 is CASVGTGVTEAFF. CDR3 bases: TGTGCCAGCGTAGGGACAGGGGTTACTGAAGCTTTCTTT.

This clonotype has more than one count but fewer than ten. This chain connects TRBV7-9 to TRBJ1-2; 10 nucleotides line up with TRBD1. Trimming at V came to 4 bases and at J to 7 bases, leaving 12 bases not matched to a gene. The germline V gene encodes CDR1 SEHNR and CDR2 FQNEAQ (reference sequence). The CDR3 runs 16 residues. The CDR3 region has the DNA TGTGCCAGCAGCTCGGACCTCATAGGGACAGGGGTTGGCTACACCTTC. This gives the protein CASSSDLIGTGVGYTF.

The rearrangement links TRBV5-5 to TRBJ2-4; the D is unclear. The CDR3 covers 15 residues. V was cut by 0 bases and J by 0 bases, with 7 bases left in between. CDR1 is SGHKS, CDR2 YYEKEE, per germline (reference sequence). CDR3 nucleotides: TGTGCCAGCAGCTTGGAAGTTGTAGCCAAAAACATTCAGTACTTC. This gives the protein CASSLEVVAKNIQYF.

The chain recombines TRBV12-3 or TRBV12-4 with TRBJ2-1; 12 bases map to TRBD2. Trimming removed 7 bases from V and 4 bases from J; junction bases left unmatched: 5. The CDR3 runs to 15 residues. The CDR3 loop is CASTLTSGGYNEQFF. The CDR3 region has the DNA TGTGCCAGCACCCTGACTAGCGGGGGTTACAATGAGCAGTTCTTC.

V gene TRBV6-2 or TRBV6-3 combines with J gene TRBJ2-7, with D perhaps TRBD1 or TRBD2 (5 bases each). CDR1 is MNHEY and CDR2 is SVGEGT in the germline V gene. This CDR3 has 13 amino acids. Trimming cost V 7 bases and J 6 bases, with 16 bases left between them. The CDR3: CASTTGAQGEQYF. The CDR3 DNA reads as TGTGCCAGCACCACCGGGGCCCAAGGCGAGCAGTACTTC.

The chain employs TRBV27 and TRBJ2-6, with 10 bases aligning to TRBD1. V lost 6 bases, J lost 0 bases, and 8 bases stayed unmatched. CDR3 size: 18 residues. Germline values: CDR1 MNHEY, CDR2 SMNVEV (reference sequence). CDR3 nucleotides: TGTGCCAGCAGACTAGGGACAGGGGCTTTCTCTGGGGCCAACGTCCTGACTTTC. Protein sequence: CASRLGTGAFSGANVLTF.

The gene calls are TRBV20-1 and TRBJ1-2; D not certain. Trimming pared 2 bases from V and 13 bases from J, leaving 11 bases between. CDR1 is DFQATT and CDR2 is SNEGSKA in the germline V gene (reference sequence). This CDR3 has 10 residues. The CDR3 reads CSARQGTATF. The CDR3 region has the DNA TGCAGTGCTAGACAAGGTACTGCCACCTTC.

This clonotype occurred a few times. V and J are TRBV7-9 and TRBJ2-3; TRBD1 agrees at 7 bases. The CDR3 extends over 14 amino acids. Trimming removed 7 bases from V and 0 bases from J; junction bases left unmatched: 4. From germline, CDR1 is SEHNR and CDR2 FQNEAQ (reference sequence). CDR3 coding DNA: TGTGCCAGCAACCTGGACAGGAGCACAGATACGCAGTATTTT. Protein: CASNLDRSTDTQYF. The variable domain in full, completed from reference TRBV7-9 and TRBJ2-3, reads DTGVSQNPRHKITKRGQNVTFRCDPISEHNRLYWYRQTLGQGPEFLTYFQNEAQLEKSRLLSDRFSAERPKGSFSTLEIQRTEQGDSAMYLCASNLDRSTDTQYFGPGTRLTVL.

There are a few counts of this clonotype. The V and J genes are TRBV20-1 and TRBJ2-5, with a weak D call TRBD1 (5 bases). Germline V lookup: CDR1 DFQATT, CDR2 SNEGSKA (reference sequence). This CDR3 contains 11 residues. With 6 bases removed from V and 5 bases from J, the gap between germline ends came to 10 bases. The CDR3 nucleotides read TGCAGTGCCAGGGTTGTGGAGACCCAGTACTTC. Translation: CSARVVETQYF.

J is TRBJ2-7 and V is TRBV9; possibly TRBD2 for D (6 bases). V shed 3 bases and J shed 0 bases, with 13 bases lying between them. The CDR3 is 15 amino acids. CDR1 and CDR2 from the germline V gene are SGDLS and YYNGEE. CDR3 DNA: TGTGCCAGCAGCGGAGGGACTTCGAGCTCCTACGAGCAGTACTTC. Its protein is CASSGGTSSSYEQYF.

This clonotype was observed a few times. J is TRBJ1-1 and V is TRBV30; possibly TRBD1 for D (6 bases). Per the germline V gene, CDR1 is GTSNPN and CDR2 is SVGIG (reference sequence). The V end lost 4 bases, the J end lost 4 bases, and 16 bases lay between the germline ends. The CDR3 runs 14 residues. The CDR3 coding sequence is TGTGCCTGGATAGGGGGGGTCCGGGGCACTGAAGCTTTCTTT. Amino acids: CAWIGGVRGTEAFF.

This chain uses TRBV6-5 with TRBJ2-1, with TRBD1 matching 7 bases. After removal of 2 bases from V and 3 bases from J, the junction contained 4 bases not matched to a gene. Germline lookup yields CDR1 MNHEY and CDR2 SVGAGI. The CDR3 covers 15 residues. CDR3 protein: CASSYDRAGYNEQFF. DNA for the CDR3: TGTGCCAGCAGTTACGACAGGGCGGGCTACAATGAGCAGTTCTTC.

The CDR3 loop reads CASSSVRHNYGYTF. In DNA form, the CDR3 reads TGTGCCAGCAGTTCAGTCCGACACAACTATGGCTACACCTTC. The chain employs TRBV6-5 and TRBJ1-2, with D unclear. Trimming cost V 4 bases and J 2 bases, with 11 bases left between them. The CDR3 length is 14 residues. Germline V gene lookup returns CDR1 MNHEY and CDR2 SVGAGI.